These T cell receptor beta chains were read from a single sample in a study of T cells in Graves' hyperthyroidism and ophthalmopathy. TCRdb redid the calling of the multiplex PCR reads with MiXCR, one entry per CDR3 protein. The sample includes 300,000 to 450,000 distinct CDR3 sequences, more than 14% seen only once; the top ten take around a fifth. Sequences were obtained from blood. These receptors all stem from a woman aged 25 to 45 with Graves' ophthalmopathy. Both conserved end residues are part of each CDR3. The order of the fields is clone size, D gene, V gene, J gene, CDR3 DNA, CDR3 protein. A D gene is named only where the DNA matches it firmly. For some rows the clone size is stated as once, few or many, or as a class when expanded; others skip it.

many	NA	TRBV7-2	TRBJ2-7	TGTGCCAGCAAGGAACAGGTTAGCTCCTACGAGCAGTACTTC	CASKEQVSSYEQYF
many	TRBD2	TRBV20-1	TRBJ2-1	TGCAGTGCTAGAGAATTTAGAACTAGCGGGGGGGTTAGCTCCTACAATGAGCAGTTCTTC	CSAREFRTSGGVSSYNEQFF
many	TRBD1	TRBV28	TRBJ1-5	TGTGCCAGCAGTTTATCATGGGGGACAGGGGGCAATCAGCCCCAGCATTTT	CASSLSWGTGGNQPQHF
few	NA	TRBV3-1	TRBJ2-7	TGTGCCAGCAGCCTTGACAGCCCGAGCTCCTACGAGCAGTACTTC	CASSLDSPSSYEQYF
many	NA	TRBV2	TRBJ1-6	TGTGCCAGCACCGAGGGGGGGTTGCATTCACCCCTCCACTTT	CASTEGGLHSPLHF
NA	NA	TRBV12-3/TRBV12-4	TRBJ2-1	TGTGCCAGCACCGCAACCTCCTACAATGAGCAGTTCTTC	CASTATSYNEQFF
few	NA	TRBV29-1	TRBJ1-1	TGCAGCGTTGAACAAGGCGGATTTAACACTGAAGCTTTCTTT	CSVEQGGFNTEAFF
few	NA	TRBV29-1	TRBJ1-1	TGCAGCGTTGATACCCCGGTCGACGGTTACGCTGAAGCTTTCTTT	CSVDTPVDGYAEAFF
many	TRBD1	TRBV28	TRBJ1-5	TGTGCCAGCAGTTTGGTATCCAGGGGGAACAATCAGCCCCAGCATTTT	CASSLVSRGNNQPQHF
many	NA	TRBV11-3	TRBJ1-6	TGTGCCAGCAGCTTAACCCAGGGTATTAATTCACCCCTCCACTTT	CASSLTQGINSPLHF
many	NA	TRBV7-9	TRBJ1-1	TGTGCCAGCAGCTCCTTCACTGAAGCTTTCTTT	CASSSFTEAFF
NA	TRBD1	TRBV5-1	TRBJ1-6	TGTGCCAGCAGCGCCGGACCGGACAGGGTAAATTCACCCCTCCACTTT	CASSAGPDRVNSPLHF
NA	TRBD2	TRBV28	TRBJ2-5	TGTGCCAGCAGTTCGGGACTACGACAAGAGACCCAGTACTTC	CASSSGLRQETQYF
many	NA	TRBV5-1	TRBJ2-3	TGCGCCAGCAGCTTGGAGCAACACGCCCGCACAGATACGCAGTATTTT	CASSLEQHARTDTQYF